These 24 T cell receptor beta chains originate from one sample sequenced in a study of T-cell reconstitution after alpha-beta-depleted transplantation in children. The library targeted TCRbeta and was prepared with unique molecular identifiers. TCRdb independently ran MiXCR on the PCR reads; one entry per CDR3 protein. The data contain under 300,000 distinct CDR3 sequences, 11% of them seen just once; the ten biggest clones take up 23%. Source: peripheral blood, taken 180 days after TCRalphabeta/CD19-depleted stem cell transplant. These receptors were taken from a male patient aged 2-10 years who had a stem cell transplant for chronic granulomatous disease, so the T cells may come from the graft donor.

This clonotype was seen many times. V usage is TRBV5-5 and J usage is TRBJ2-3; no clear D. Germline V gene data show CDR1 as SGHKS and CDR2 as YYEKEE (reference sequence). This CDR3 spans 14 amino acids. Trimming cost V 1 base and J 2 bases, with 8 bases left between them. The DNA for the CDR3 is TGTGCCAGCAGCTTGCTCCCACACACAGATACGCAGTATTTT. Translated: CASSLLPHTDTQYF.

This clonotype was counted ten times or more. The chain employs TRBV6-1 and TRBJ1-3; TRBD1 matches at 8 bases. This CDR3 is 16 amino acids long. From germline, CDR1 is MNHNS and CDR2 SASEGT. V lost 4 bases to trimming and J lost 0 bases; unmatched junction nucleotides: 5. CDR3: CASSAGQGFSGNTIYF. In DNA form, the CDR3 reads TGTGCCAGCAGTGCCGGACAGGGCTTCTCTGGAAACACCATATATTTT.

The sample holds many counts of this clonotype. CDR3 in DNA: TGTGCCTGCTGTAGCGGAGTAACAGATACGCAGTATTTT. As protein: CACCSGVTDTQYF. V usage is TRBV30 and J usage is TRBJ2-3; possible D gene TRBD2, 6 bases. V lost 6 bases, J lost 3 bases, and 13 bases lay in between. This CDR3 contains 13 residues. Looked up from germline, CDR1 is GTSNPN and CDR2 is SVGIG (reference sequence).

The sample holds many counts of this clonotype. The chain recombines TRBV18 with TRBJ1-2; unclear D gene. This CDR3 is built from 12 residues. CDR1 and CDR2 from the germline V gene are KGHSH and LQKENI. Trimming left V 1 base short and J 5 bases short, with 5 bases between. The CDR3 DNA is TGTGCCAGCTCACCACAAAATTATGGCTACACCTTC. Its translation is CASSPQNYGYTF. Together with reference TRBV18 and TRBJ1-2, the CDR3 gives the full variable domain: NAGVMQNPRHLVRRRGQEARLRCSPMKGHSHVYWYRQLPEEGLKFMVYLQKENIIDESGMPKERFSAEFPKEGPSILRIQQVVRGDSAAYFCASSPQNYGYTFGSGTRLTVV.

This clonotype was recorded many times. The chain has TRBV5-1 and TRBJ2-3, with D possibly TRBD1 on 5 matching bases. Germline values: CDR1 SGHRS, CDR2 YFSETQ. V lost 0 bases to trimming and J lost 7 bases, with 15 bases between them. This CDR3 is 15 amino acids long. The CDR3: CASSLALMGPNTQYF. The CDR3 nucleotides read TGCGCCAGCAGCTTGGCCCTGATGGGGCCGAATACGCAGTATTTT.

There are many counts of this clonotype. The chain joins TRBV18 to TRBJ2-7, with 10 bases identical to TRBD2. CDR1 is KGHSH, CDR2 LQKENI, per germline. V lost 4 bases to trimming and J lost 3 bases; unmatched junction nucleotides: 6. The CDR3 contains 15 residues. For the CDR3, the DNA is TGTGCCAGCTCACGAGGGACTAGCGAAAACTACGAGCAGTACTTC. Amino acid sequence: CASSRGTSENYEQYF.

This clonotype was observed a handful of times. The genes are TRBV19 and TRBJ2-1; 10 nucleotides match TRBD1. The CDR3 spans 13 residues. The V and J ends lost 8 bases and 9 bases, in that order; junction bases with no gene match: 7. The V gene's germline CDR1 is LNHDA and CDR2 SQIVND (reference sequence). CDR3 DNA: TGTGCCAGTTCAGACAGGGGGCCGAGTGAGCAGTTCTTC. Protein sequence: CASSDRGPSEQFF.

This clonotype was counted ten times or more. J is TRBJ1-2 and V is TRBV5-6; D is unresolved. Deletions cut 1 base from V and 5 bases from J, with 3 bases between. Germline V gene data show CDR1 as SGHDT and CDR2 as YYEEEE. The CDR3 totals 11 residues. The CDR3, as DNA: TGTGCCAGCAGCTTGCGGTATGGCTACACCTTC. Protein: CASSLRYGYTF.

As to this clonotype: This may arise from a read error, as a much more abundant clone is one base away. CDR3: CASNFGFGEKLLF. CDR3 coding DNA: TGTGCCAGCAACTTTGGGTTTGGTGAAAAACTGCTTTTT. The rearrangement joins TRBV12-3 or TRBV12-4 to TRBJ1-4; D remains ambiguous. This CDR3 contains 13 residues.

This clonotype was picked up many times. This sequence joins TRBV28 and TRBJ2-7, with TRBD2 matching over 13 bases. V lost 5 bases to trimming and J lost 5 bases; unmatched junction nucleotides: 6. Looked up from germline, CDR1 is MDHEN and CDR2 is SYDVKM. This CDR3 region has 15 residues. The CDR3 reads CASSIRLAGGHEQYF. DNA of the CDR3: TGTGCCAGCAGTATTAGACTAGCGGGAGGCCACGAGCAGTACTTC.

A note on this clonotype: Given the absence of the conserved phenylalanine or tryptophan at the CDR3 end, a read error is likely. The CDR3 region is CASLFDYGNEQFI. In nucleotides, the CDR3 is TGTGCCAGCCTCTTTGATTATGGCAATGAGCAGTTCATC. The V and J genes are TRBV7-2 and TRBJ2-1, with D unclear. Germline V lookup: CDR1 SGHTA, CDR2 FQGNSA. The V and J ends lost 8 bases and 6 bases respectively, with 14 bases between them. The CDR3 sequence is 13 residues long.

The chain joins TRBV7-9 to TRBJ1-2; the D gene is possibly TRBD1 (5 bases). V was shortened by 2 bases and J by 4 bases, with 14 bases between the two germline ends. The V gene's germline CDR1 is SEHNR and CDR2 FQNEAQ (reference sequence). CDR3 length: 15 amino acids. The CDR3 DNA follows: TGTGCCAGCAGCTTAACGGGTACAGGCGGCTATGGCTACACCTTC. Amino acid sequence: CASSLTGTGGYGYTF.

This clonotype was counted ten times or more. This chain uses TRBV7-9 with TRBJ2-7; 10 nucleotides match TRBD1. Germline lookup yields CDR1 SEHNR and CDR2 FQNEAQ (reference sequence). This CDR3 region has 16 residues. The V segment lost 3 bases and the J segment 6 bases; nucleotides outside the gene matches: 11. The CDR3 loop is CASSFSKRDRGTEQYF. The DNA for the CDR3 is TGTGCCAGCAGCTTTAGTAAGCGGGACAGGGGTACCGAGCAGTACTTC.

This clonotype came up many times. This chain joins TRBV7-6 and TRBJ2-5; D possibly corresponds to TRBD2 (5 bases). CDR3 length: 20 amino acids. Trimming shortened V by 0 bases and J by 2 bases, and 25 bases separated the two germline ends. Germline lookup yields CDR1 SGHVS and CDR2 FNYEAQ. In DNA form, the CDR3 reads TGTGCCAGCAGCTTAGCCCCCTCTCCGAGGGTAGCTGAGGAACAAGAGACCCAGTACTTC. It codes for CASSLAPSPRVAEEQETQYF.

About this clonotype itself: This may come from a read error, since a much larger clone is one base off. This chain joins TRBV12-3 or TRBV12-4 and TRBJ2-5, with TRBD1 identical over 9 bases. The CDR3 has 11 residues. As DNA, the CDR3 is TGTGCCAGCAGCTACCGGGACAGGGACAACTTC. Translating gives CASSYRDRDNF.

Ten or more counts support this clonotype. The J gene is TRBJ2-7, the V gene TRBV7-6; 10 nucleotides match TRBD1. The ends lost 5 bases at V and 5 bases at J; junction bases unmatched: 9. The germline gives CDR1 SGHVS, CDR2 FNYEAQ. The length of the CDR3 is 15 residues. The CDR3 region has the DNA TGTGCCAGCAGCCTCACGGGACAGGGGATCCACGAGCAGTACTTC. Encoded protein: CASSLTGQGIHEQYF.

This clonotype was observed many times. At one end the junction does not follow the germline gene, possibly because of a read error. The chain employs TRBV20-1 and TRBJ1-1; the match to TRBD1 covers 10 bases. The germline CDR1 and CDR2 sequences are DFQATT and SNEGSKA (reference sequence). The CDR3 length is 13 residues. CDR3 residues: CSAPPGQGPLGGF. As DNA, the CDR3 is TGCAGTGCTCCCCCGGGACAGGGGCCCCTGGGGGGCTTT.

Ten or more counts support this clonotype. The V call is TRBV11-1, the J call TRBJ2-1; D is perhaps TRBD2 (5 bases). V was clipped by 5 bases and J by 8 bases, with 13 bases between them. Germline loops: CDR1 SGHAT, CDR2 FQDESV (reference sequence). CDR3 length: 13 residues. CDR3 residues: CASSRAWRDEQFF. CDR3 DNA: TGTGCCAGCAGCCGTGCTTGGCGGGATGAGCAGTTCTTC.

In this sample, this clonotype turned up many times. The genes are TRBV21-1 and TRBJ2-3; the table's D call of TRBD2 was not tested on the DNA. TRBV21-1 is given as a pseudogene. This CDR3 region has 17 residues. For the CDR3, the DNA is TGTGCCAGCAGCCTGGTTTGGACTAGCGGAAACACAGATACGCAGTATTTT. This codes for CASSLVWTSGNTDTQYF.

This clonotype was observed at least ten times. This chain uses TRBV5-4 with TRBJ1-1; 11 bases agree with TRBD1. The CDR3 sequence is 15 residues long. The V gene end was trimmed by 2 bases and the J gene end by 6 bases; junction bases not matched to a gene: 6. Germline-derived CDR1 and CDR2 are SGHNT and YYREEE (reference sequence). The CDR3 region has the DNA TGTGCCAGCAGCTTAACAAGGACAGGGGGCTCTGAAGCTTTCTTT. It translates to CASSLTRTGGSEAFF.

At least ten counts were recorded for this clonotype. This chain links TRBV7-9 with TRBJ2-4; 10 bases align to TRBD1. The CDR3 consists of 15 residues. Germline-derived CDR1 and CDR2 are SEHNR and FQNEAQ (reference sequence). The V and J ends lost 1 base and 7 bases, in that order; junction bases with no gene match: 4. CDR3 sequence reads: CASSLGVGQGNIQYF. The DNA of the CDR3 is TGTGCCAGCAGCTTAGGGGTGGGACAGGGGAACATTCAGTACTTC.

Many counts were recorded for this clonotype. The chain is built from TRBV11-1 and TRBJ2-1; tentative D call: TRBD1 (6 bases). Looked up from germline, CDR1 is SGHAT and CDR2 is FQDESV (reference sequence). CDR3 size: 18 residues. Trimming took off 0 bases at V and 0 bases at J, with 15 bases between the two ends. CDR3 nucleotides: TGTGCCAGCAGCTTAGCGTGGTTAACAGGGCGCTCCTACAATGAGCAGTTCTTC. Its translation is CASSLAWLTGRSYNEQFF.

V gene TRBV12-3 or TRBV12-4 combines with J gene TRBJ2-7; D may match TRBD1 or TRBD2 (6 bases each). The CDR3 length is 13 residues. Trimming pared 1 base from V and 7 bases from J, leaving 11 bases between. The DNA for the CDR3 is TGTGCCAGCAGTTTAGTCCGGGGGCGAGAGCAGTACTTC. Its translation is CASSLVRGREQYF.

This clonotype was picked up many times. The gene calls are TRBV29-1 and TRBJ2-3; D remains ambiguous. The CDR3 is 12 amino acids. V was clipped by 5 bases and J by 4 bases, with 10 bases between them. Germline assignment: CDR1 SQVTM and CDR2 ANQGSEA. Written as DNA, the CDR3 is TGCAGCGTTCATTTTATTTCAGATACGCAGTATTTT. This translates into CSVHFISDTQYF.